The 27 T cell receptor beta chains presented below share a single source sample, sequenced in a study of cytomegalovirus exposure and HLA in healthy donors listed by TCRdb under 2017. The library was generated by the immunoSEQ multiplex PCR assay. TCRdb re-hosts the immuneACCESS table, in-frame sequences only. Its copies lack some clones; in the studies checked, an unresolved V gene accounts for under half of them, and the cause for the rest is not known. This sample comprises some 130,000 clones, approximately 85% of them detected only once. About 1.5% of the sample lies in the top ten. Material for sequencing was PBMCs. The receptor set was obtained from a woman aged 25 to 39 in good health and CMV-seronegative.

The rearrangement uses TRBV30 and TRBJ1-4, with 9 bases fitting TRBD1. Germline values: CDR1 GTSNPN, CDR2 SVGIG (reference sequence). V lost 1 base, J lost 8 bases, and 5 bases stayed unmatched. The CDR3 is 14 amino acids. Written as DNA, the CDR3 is TGTGCCTGGAGTGCGGGACAGGGAGGGGAAAAACTGTTTTTT. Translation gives CAWSAGQGGEKLFF. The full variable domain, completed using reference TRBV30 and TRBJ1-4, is SQTIHQWPATLVQPVGSPLSLECTVEGTSNPNLYWYRQAAGRGLQLLFYSVGIGQISSEVPQNLSASRPQDRQFILSSKKLLLSDSGFYLCAWSAGQGGEKLFFGSGTQLSVL.

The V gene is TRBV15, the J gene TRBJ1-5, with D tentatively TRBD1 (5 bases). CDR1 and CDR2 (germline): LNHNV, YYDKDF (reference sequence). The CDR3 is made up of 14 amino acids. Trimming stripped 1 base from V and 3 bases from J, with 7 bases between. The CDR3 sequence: CATSRGQHNQPQHF. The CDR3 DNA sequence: TGTGCCACCAGCAGAGGACAGCACAATCAGCCCCAGCATTTT.

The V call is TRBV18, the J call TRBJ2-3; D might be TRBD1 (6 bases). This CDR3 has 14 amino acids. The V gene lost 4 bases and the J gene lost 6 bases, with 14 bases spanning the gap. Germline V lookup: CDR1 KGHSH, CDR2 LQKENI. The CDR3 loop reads CASSLRGSWDTQYF. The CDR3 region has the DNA TGTGCCAGCTCACTCAGGGGATCGTGGGATACGCAGTATTTT.

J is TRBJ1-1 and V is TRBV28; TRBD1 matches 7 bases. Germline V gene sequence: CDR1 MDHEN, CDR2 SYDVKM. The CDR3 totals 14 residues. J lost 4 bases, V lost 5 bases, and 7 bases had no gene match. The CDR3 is CASSPGGLGTEAFF. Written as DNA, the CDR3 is TGTGCCAGCAGTCCAGGGGGGTTGGGCACTGAAGCTTTCTTT.

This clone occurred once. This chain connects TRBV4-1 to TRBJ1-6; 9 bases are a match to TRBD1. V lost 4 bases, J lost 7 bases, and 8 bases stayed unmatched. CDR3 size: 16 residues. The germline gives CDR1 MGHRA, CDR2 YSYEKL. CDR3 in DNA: TGCGCCAGCAGCCGGTCGAGACAGGGGGACAATTCACCCCTCCACTTT. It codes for CASSRSRQGDNSPLHF.

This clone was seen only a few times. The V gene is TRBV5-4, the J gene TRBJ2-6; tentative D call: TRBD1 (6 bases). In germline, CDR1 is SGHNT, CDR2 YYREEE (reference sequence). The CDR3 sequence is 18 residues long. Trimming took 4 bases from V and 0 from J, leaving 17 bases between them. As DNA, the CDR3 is TGTGCCAGCAGCCCGACCGGACAGTACCTCTCTGGGGCCAACGTCCTGACTTTC. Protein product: CASSPTGQYLSGANVLTF.

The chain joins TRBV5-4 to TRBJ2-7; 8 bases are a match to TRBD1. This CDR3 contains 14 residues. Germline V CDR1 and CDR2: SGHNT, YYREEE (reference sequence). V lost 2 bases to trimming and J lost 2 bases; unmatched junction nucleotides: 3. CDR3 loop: CASSLGTGTYEQYF. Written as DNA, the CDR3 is TGTGCCAGCAGCTTAGGGACAGGTACCTACGAGCAGTACTTC.

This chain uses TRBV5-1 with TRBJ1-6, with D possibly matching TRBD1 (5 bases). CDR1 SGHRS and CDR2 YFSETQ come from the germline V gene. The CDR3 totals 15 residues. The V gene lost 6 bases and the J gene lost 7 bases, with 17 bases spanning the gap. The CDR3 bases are TGCGCCAGCATGTCCGACAGCGTGTCGAATTCACCCCTCCACTTT. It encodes CASMSDSVSNSPLHF.

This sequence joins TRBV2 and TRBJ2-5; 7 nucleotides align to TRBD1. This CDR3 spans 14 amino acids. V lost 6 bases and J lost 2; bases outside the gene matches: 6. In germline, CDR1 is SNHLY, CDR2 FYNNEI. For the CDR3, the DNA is TGTGCCAGCAGGCCGGGACAGAGGCAAGAGACCCAGTACTTC. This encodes CASRPGQRQETQYF.

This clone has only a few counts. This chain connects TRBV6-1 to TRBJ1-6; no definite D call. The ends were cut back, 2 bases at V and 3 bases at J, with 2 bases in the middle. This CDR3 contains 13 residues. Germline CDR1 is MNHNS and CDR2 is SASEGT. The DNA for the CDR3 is TGTGCCAGCAGTGAACACTATAATTCACCCCTCCACTTT. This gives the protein CASSEHYNSPLHF.

For the CDR3, the DNA is TGTGCCAGCAGCGCCTGGGACAGGGCCTTGGGCTACACCTTC. As protein: CASSAWDRALGYTF. V is TRBV5-4 and J is TRBJ1-2, with 9 bases aligning to TRBD1. CDR1 and CDR2 (germline): SGHNT, YYREEE (reference sequence). The length of the CDR3 is 14 residues. V was pared by 4 bases and J by 8 bases, with 9 bases of the junction left unmatched.

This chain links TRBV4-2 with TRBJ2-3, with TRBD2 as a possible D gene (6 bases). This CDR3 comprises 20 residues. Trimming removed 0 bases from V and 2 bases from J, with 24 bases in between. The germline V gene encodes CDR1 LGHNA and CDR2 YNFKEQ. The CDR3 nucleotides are TGTGCCAGCAGCCAAGAAGATCGACTTTATGTGGGGGAGGACACAGATACGCAGTATTTT. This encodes CASSQEDRLYVGEDTDTQYF.

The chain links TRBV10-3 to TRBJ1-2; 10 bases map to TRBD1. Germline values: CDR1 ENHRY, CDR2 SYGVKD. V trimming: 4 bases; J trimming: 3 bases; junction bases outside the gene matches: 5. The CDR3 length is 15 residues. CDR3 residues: CAISARQGADYGYTF. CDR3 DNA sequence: TGTGCCATCAGTGCCCGACAGGGGGCGGACTATGGCTACACCTTC.

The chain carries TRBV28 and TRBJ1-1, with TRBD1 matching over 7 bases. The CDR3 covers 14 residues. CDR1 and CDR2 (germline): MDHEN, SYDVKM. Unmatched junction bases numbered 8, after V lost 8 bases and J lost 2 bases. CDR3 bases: TGTGCCAGCGGGTTGACAGGGAGTAACACTGAAGCTTTCTTT. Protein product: CASGLTGSNTEAFF.

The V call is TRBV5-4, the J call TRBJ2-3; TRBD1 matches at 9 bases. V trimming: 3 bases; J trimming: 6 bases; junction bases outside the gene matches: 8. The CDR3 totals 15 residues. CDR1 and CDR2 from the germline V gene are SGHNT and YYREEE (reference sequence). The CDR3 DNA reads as TGTGCCAGCAGCTCCGGGACAGGGAGTTGGGATACGCAGTATTTT. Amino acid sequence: CASSSGTGSWDTQYF. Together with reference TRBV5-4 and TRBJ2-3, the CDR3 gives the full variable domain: ETGVTQSPTHLIKTRGQQVTLRCSSQSGHNTVSWYQQALGQGPQFIFQYYREEENGRGNFPPRFSGLQFPNYSSELNVNALELDDSALYLCASSSGTGSWDTQYFGPGTRLTVL.

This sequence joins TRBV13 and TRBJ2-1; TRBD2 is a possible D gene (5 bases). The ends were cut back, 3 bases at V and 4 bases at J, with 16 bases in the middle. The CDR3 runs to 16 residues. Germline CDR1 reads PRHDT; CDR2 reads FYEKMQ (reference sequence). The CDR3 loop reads CASSFLRPSGYNEQFF. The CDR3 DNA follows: TGTGCCAGCAGCTTCCTGCGGCCTTCGGGGTACAATGAGCAGTTCTTC.

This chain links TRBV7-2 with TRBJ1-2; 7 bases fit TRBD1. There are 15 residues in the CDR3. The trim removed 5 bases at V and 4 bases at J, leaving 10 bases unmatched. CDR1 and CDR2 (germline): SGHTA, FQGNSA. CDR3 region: CASSRGTDRVYGYTF. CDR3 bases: TGTGCCAGCAGCAGAGGGACAGATCGCGTCTATGGCTACACCTTC.

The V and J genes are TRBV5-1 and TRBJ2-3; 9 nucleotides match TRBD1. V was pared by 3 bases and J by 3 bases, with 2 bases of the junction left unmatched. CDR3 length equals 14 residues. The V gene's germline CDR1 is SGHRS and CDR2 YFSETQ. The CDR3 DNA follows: TGCGCCAGCAGCTGGGACAGGGAAACAGATACGCAGTATTTT. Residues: CASSWDRETDTQYF. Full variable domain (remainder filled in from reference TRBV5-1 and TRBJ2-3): KAGVTQTPRYLIKTRGQQVTLSCSPISGHRSVSWYQQTPGQGLQFLFEYFSETQRNKGNFPGRFSGRQFSNSRSEMNVSTLELGDSALYLCASSWDRETDTQYFGPGTRLTVL.

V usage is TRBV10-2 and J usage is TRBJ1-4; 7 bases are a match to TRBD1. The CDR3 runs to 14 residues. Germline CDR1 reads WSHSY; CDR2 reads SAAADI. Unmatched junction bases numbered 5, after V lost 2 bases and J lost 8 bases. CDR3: CASSENRGSEKLFF. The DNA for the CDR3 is TGCGCCAGCAGTGAGAACAGGGGATCCGAAAAACTGTTTTTT.

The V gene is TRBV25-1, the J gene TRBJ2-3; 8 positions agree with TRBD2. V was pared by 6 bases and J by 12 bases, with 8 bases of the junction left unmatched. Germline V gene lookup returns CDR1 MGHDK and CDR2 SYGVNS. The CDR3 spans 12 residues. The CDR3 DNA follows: TGTGCCAGCAGCCGATCGGGGGGGGGACAGTATTTT. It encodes CASSRSGGGQYF.

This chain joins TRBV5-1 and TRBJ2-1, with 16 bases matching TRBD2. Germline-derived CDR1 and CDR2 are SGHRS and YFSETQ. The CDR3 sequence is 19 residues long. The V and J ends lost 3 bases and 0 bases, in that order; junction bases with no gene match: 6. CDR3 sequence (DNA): TGCGCCAGCAGCTACGCCGGGACTAGCGGGGGGGTCTCCTACAATGAGCAGTTCTTC. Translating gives CASSYAGTSGGVSYNEQFF. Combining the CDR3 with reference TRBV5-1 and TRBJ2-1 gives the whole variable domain KAGVTQTPRYLIKTRGQQVTLSCSPISGHRSVSWYQQTPGQGLQFLFEYFSETQRNKGNFPGRFSGRQFSNSRSEMNVSTLELGDSALYLCASSYAGTSGGVSYNEQFFGPGTRLTVL.

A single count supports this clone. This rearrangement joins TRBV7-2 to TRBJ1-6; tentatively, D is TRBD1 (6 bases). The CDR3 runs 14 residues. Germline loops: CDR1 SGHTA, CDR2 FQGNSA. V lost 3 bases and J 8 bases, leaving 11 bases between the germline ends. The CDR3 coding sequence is TGTGCCAGCAGCTTCAGGGGCTCGGATTCACCCCTCCACTTT. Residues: CASSFRGSDSPLHF. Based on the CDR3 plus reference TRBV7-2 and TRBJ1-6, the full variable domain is GAGVSQSPSNKVTEKGKDVELRCDPISGHTALYWYRQSLGQGLEFLIYFQGNSAPDKSGLPSDRFSAERTGGSVSTLTIQRTQQEDSAVYLCASSFRGSDSPLHFGNGTRLTVT.

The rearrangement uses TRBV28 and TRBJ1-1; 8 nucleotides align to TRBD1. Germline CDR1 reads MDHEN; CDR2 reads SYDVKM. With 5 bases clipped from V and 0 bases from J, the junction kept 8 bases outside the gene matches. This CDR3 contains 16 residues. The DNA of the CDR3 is TGTGCCAGCAGTCCCCCCGCGACAGGGGTGAACACTGAAGCTTTCTTT. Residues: CASSPPATGVNTEAFF.

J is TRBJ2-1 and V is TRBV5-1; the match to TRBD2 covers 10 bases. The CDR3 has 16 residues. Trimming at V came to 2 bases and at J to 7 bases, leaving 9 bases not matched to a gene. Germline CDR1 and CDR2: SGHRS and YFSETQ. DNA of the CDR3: TGCGCCAGCAGCTTTCTTCCCAGCGGGGGGGTGAATGAGCAGTTCTTC. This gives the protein CASSFLPSGGVNEQFF.

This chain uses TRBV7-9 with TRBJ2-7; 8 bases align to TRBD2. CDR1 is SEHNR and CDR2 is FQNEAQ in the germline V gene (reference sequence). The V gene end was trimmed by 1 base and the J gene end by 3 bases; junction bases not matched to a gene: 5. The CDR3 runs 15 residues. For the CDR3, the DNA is TGTGCCAGCAGCTTAGGAAGCGGGAGTCTCTACGAGCAGTACTTC. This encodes CASSLGSGSLYEQYF.

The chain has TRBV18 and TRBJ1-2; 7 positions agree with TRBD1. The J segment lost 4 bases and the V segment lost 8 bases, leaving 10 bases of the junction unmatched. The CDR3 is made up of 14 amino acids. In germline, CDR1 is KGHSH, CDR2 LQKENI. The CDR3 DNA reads TGTGCCAGCACCCCAGGAGGGGGCACCTATGGCTACACCTTC. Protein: CASTPGGGTYGYTF. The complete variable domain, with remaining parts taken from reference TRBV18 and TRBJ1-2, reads NAGVMQNPRHLVRRRGQEARLRCSPMKGHSHVYWYRQLPEEGLKFMVYLQKENIIDESGMPKERFSAEFPKEGPSILRIQQVVRGDSAAYFCASTPGGGTYGYTFGSGTRLTVV.

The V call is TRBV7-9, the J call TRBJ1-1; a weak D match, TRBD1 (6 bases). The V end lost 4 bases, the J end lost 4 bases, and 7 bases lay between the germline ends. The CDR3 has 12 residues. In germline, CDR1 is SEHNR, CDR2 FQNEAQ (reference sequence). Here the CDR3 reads CASSYRVTEAFF. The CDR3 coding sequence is TGTGCCAGCAGCTACAGGGTCACTGAAGCTTTCTTT.